This T cell receptor (beta chain) was sequenced for a study of blood T cell repertoires in COVID-19. Germline-derived CDR1 and CDR2 are LNHNV and YYDKDF (reference sequence). The V end was cut by 5 bases, the J end by 7 bases, with 12 bases between. The CDR3 is 14 residues long. Seattle-derived patients entered the study during active infection and were followed longitudinally. Original processing notes: Reference gene primer amplification gave estimated nucleated cell counts. The protocol was immunoSEQ multiplex PCR, while the TCRdb copy is restricted to in-frame clones and leaves out a portion. That table is the source of V, J and clone size, and D and trimming were worked out from the DNA. The table lists about 350,000 clones, more than 70% of them singletons.

The chain carries TRBV15 and TRBJ1-6, with D possibly matching TRBD1 (5 bases). The source of this sequence is a woman between 65 and 79 years old with COVID-19, enrolled during active disease. The sample consisted of peripheral blood. CDR3 in amino acids: CATSVDRPNSPLHF. The CDR3 DNA sequence: TGTGCCACCAGCGTCGACAGACCAAATTCACCCCTCCACTTT.